This passage covers 10 T cell receptor beta chains from one sample sequenced in a study of blood T cell repertoires in COVID-19. Using immunoSEQ multiplex PCR, the repertoire was profiled, and TCRdb retains in-frame clones only, with some absent. The repertoire holds roughly 400,000 clones, approximately 89% seen once, with over 2% in the top ten. The specimen sequenced was peripheral blood. The receptors were gathered from a woman aged 55-75 years with COVID-19, enrolled during active disease.

This chain links TRBV29-1 with TRBJ2-2, with D maybe TRBD1 (5 bases). In germline, CDR1 is SQVTM, CDR2 ANQGSEA. This CDR3 spans 13 amino acids. V was trimmed by 4 bases and J by 0 bases, leaving 6 bases between them. CDR3 DNA: TGCAGCGTTGGGACATCGAACACCGGGGAGCTGTTTTTT. Amino acids: CSVGTSNTGELFF.

The chain employs TRBV7-2 and TRBJ1-1; no clear D gene. Looked up from germline, CDR1 is SGHTA and CDR2 is FQGNSA. This CDR3 has 13 amino acids. Trimming took off 0 bases at V and 12 bases at J, with 14 bases between the two ends. The CDR3 DNA reads TGTGCCAGCAGCTTAGCCATGACCCCGAGGCCTTTCTTT. Translated, it gives CASSLAMTPRPFF.

This clone came up many times. The chain combines TRBV5-5 with TRBJ1-4; the match to TRBD1 covers 8 bases. The germline gives CDR1 SGHKS, CDR2 YYEKEE (reference sequence). V lost 4 bases and J lost 4; bases outside the gene matches: 6. This CDR3 has 15 residues. The CDR3 loop is CASSPTGASNEKLFF. CDR3 sequence (DNA): TGTGCCAGCAGCCCGACAGGGGCGAGTAATGAAAAACTGTTTTTT.

The V gene is TRBV3-1 (or the pseudogene TRBV3-2), the J gene TRBJ1-1; tentatively, D is TRBD1 (6 bases). Looked up from germline, CDR1 is LGHDT and CDR2 is YNNKEL (reference sequence). Trimming cost V 9 bases and J 4 bases, with 18 bases left between them. The CDR3 has 14 residues. The CDR3 coding sequence is TGTGCCAGAGGGACGGAAATAGGGGGCACTGAAGCTTTCTTT. It codes for CARGTEIGGTEAFF.

The chain employs TRBV18 and TRBJ2-3; no firm D call. Germline assignment: CDR1 KGHSH and CDR2 LQKENI. The V gene lost 3 bases and the J gene lost 2 bases, with 3 bases spanning the gap. CDR3 length equals 12 residues. CDR3 amino acids: CASSPATDTQYF. Written as DNA, the CDR3 is TGTGCCAGCTCACCGGCCACAGATACGCAGTATTTT.

The V and J genes are TRBV28 and TRBJ2-1, with D tentatively TRBD2 (7 bases). Germline V CDR1 and CDR2: MDHEN, SYDVKM. Trimming cost V 5 bases and J 2 bases, with 13 bases left between them. This CDR3 is 15 amino acids long. The CDR3 DNA follows: TGTGCCAGCAGTCCGACGGGGGGCACCTACAATGAGCAGTTCTTC. As protein: CASSPTGGTYNEQFF.

The chain recombines TRBV5-1 with TRBJ2-6; 8 bases agree with TRBD1. Unmatched junction bases numbered 7, after V lost 4 bases and J lost 7 bases. Germline lookup yields CDR1 SGHRS and CDR2 YFSETQ. There are 15 residues in the CDR3. The CDR3, as DNA: TGCGCCAGCAGCGTACAGGGGGTAGGAGCCAACGTCCTGACTTTC. The encoded protein is CASSVQGVGANVLTF.

The chain joins TRBV14 to TRBJ1-1; D is unresolved. Germline V CDR1 and CDR2: SGHDN, FVKESK. Trimming cost V 4 bases and J 1 base, with 22 bases left between them. The CDR3 runs 18 residues. CDR3 nucleotides: TGTGCCAGCAGCCGAAGAAATAGACTAACTATCACGAACACTGAAGCTTTCTTT. This gives the protein CASSRRNRLTITNTEAFF.

J is TRBJ1-2 and V is TRBV3-1 (or the pseudogene TRBV3-2); D gene unclear. V was cut by 4 bases and J by 4 bases, with 10 bases left in between. Germline assignment: CDR1 LGHDT and CDR2 YNNKEL (reference sequence). The CDR3 loop spans 13 amino acids. The CDR3 sequence is CASSPRGPYGYTF. The CDR3 DNA sequence: TGTGCCAGCAGCCCGAGAGGCCCCTATGGCTACACCTTC.

This clone was counted a single time. This rearrangement joins TRBV6-5 to TRBJ2-3, with D possibly TRBD1 on 5 matching bases. The germline gives CDR1 MNHEY, CDR2 SVGAGI. Trimming removed 5 bases at V and 0 bases at J, with 12 bases between. The CDR3 length is 15 residues. The CDR3 reads CASSINRRSTDTQYF. DNA of the CDR3: TGTGCCAGCAGTATAAACAGGCGAAGCACAGATACGCAGTATTTT.